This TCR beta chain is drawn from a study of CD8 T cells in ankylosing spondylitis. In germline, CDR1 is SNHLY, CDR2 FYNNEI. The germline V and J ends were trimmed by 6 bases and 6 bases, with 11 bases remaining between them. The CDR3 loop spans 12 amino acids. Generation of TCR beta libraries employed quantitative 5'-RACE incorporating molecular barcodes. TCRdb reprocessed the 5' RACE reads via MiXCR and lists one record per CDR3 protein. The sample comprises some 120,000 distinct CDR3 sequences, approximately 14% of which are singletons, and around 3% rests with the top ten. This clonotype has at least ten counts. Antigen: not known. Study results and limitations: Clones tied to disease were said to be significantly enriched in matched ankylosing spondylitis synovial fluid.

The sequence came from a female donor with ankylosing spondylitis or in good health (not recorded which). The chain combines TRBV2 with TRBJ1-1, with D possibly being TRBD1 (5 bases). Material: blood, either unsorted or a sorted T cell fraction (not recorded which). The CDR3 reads CASRGPGPEAFF. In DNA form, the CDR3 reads TGTGCCAGCAGGGGGCCTGGCCCTGAAGCTTTCTTT.